This T cell receptor beta chain was sequenced for a study of shared clonotypes between healthy human individuals. Study information: CD4 naive and memory got three plates each, CD8 naive two, CD8 memory one.

CDR1 SGHRS and CDR2 YFSETQ come from the germline V gene. V gave up 4 bases and J gave up 1 base, with 20 bases separating them. This CDR3 spans 17 amino acids. Splitting of each subset's genomic DNA was done evenly across several immunoSEQ plates. Sequencing was performed with immunoSEQ multiplex PCR; in TCRdb, only in-frame clones are kept and a portion is missing. Of some 1.5 million clones listed, roughly 96% are singletons. The sequenced material came from naive CD4+ T cells sorted from blood. Indicated subset: CD45RA+ positively selected. This receptor was taken from a man aged 25-45 years in good health. The chain joins TRBV5-1 to TRBJ1-1, with D hard to call. The CDR3: CASSPGNRVRENTEAFF. The CDR3, as DNA: TGCGCCAGCAGCCCCGGTAATCGTGTTAGGGAGAACACTGAAGCTTTCTTT.